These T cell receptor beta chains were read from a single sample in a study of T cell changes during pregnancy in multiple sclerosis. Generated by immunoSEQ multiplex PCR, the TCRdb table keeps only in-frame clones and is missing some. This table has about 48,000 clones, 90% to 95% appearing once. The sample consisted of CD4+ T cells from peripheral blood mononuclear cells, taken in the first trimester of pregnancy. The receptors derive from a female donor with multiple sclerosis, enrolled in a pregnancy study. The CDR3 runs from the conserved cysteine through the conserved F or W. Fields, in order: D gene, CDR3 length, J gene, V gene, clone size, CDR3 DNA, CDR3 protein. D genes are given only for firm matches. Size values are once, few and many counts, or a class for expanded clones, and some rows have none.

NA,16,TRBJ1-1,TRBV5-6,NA,TGTGCCAGCAGCTTGGCGGGGAAAGGCGTGAACACTGAAGCTTTCTTT,CASSLAGKGVNTEAFF
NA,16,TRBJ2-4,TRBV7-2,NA,TGTGCCAGCAGCTTAGTTGCCAGACTAGCCAAAAACATTCAGTACTTC,CASSLVARLAKNIQYF
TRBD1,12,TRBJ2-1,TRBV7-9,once,TGTGCCAGCAGCGCCAGGGGGAATGAGCAGTTCTTC,CASSARGNEQFF
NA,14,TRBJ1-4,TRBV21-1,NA,TGTGCCCCCCTTGGTAGGTACAGGGCCGAAAAACTGTTTTTT,CAPLGRYRAEKLFF
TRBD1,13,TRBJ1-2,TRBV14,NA,TGTGCCAGCAGCCAGCCGGGGACAGGTGGCTACACCTTC,CASSQPGTGGYTF
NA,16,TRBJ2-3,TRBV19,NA,TGTGCCAGTAGGAGGGGGGGATCAACTAGCACAGATACGCAGTATTTT,CASRRGGSTSTDTQYF
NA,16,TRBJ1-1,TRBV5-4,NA,TGTGCCAGCAGCTTGGAGGGAGGGGTAACGAACACTGAAGCTTTCTTT,CASSLEGGVTNTEAFF
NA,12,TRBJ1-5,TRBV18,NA,TGTGCCAGCCGTTTCCCCAATCAGCCCCAGCATTTT,CASRFPNQPQHF
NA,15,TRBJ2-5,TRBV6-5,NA,TGTGCCAGCAGGCTAAAACCGGGAAAACAAGAGACCCAGTACTTC,CASRLKPGKQETQYF
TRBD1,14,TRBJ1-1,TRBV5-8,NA,TGTGCCAGCAGTCCACAGGGGGGGAACACTGAAGCTTTCTTT,CASSPQGGNTEAFF
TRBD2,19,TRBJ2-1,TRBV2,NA,TGTGCCAGCAGTGAAGGGTCCTGGGAGCCTAGCGGGAGGTACAATGAGCAGTTCTTC,CASSEGSWEPSGRYNEQFF
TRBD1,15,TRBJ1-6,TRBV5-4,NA,TGTGCCAGCGCGAAAGGGGGGACAGCGAATTCACCCCTCCACTTT,CASAKGGTANSPLHF
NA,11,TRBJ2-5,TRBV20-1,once,TGCAGTGGGGGCCCCCAAGAGACCCAGTACTTC,CSGGPQETQYF
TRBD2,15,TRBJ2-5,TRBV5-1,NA,TGCGCCAGCCAACGTGGCGGGGGGTACAAAGAGACCCAGTACTTC,CASQRGGGYKETQYF
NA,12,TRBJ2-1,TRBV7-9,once,TGTGCCAGCAGCCTTCGTGACAATGAGCAGTTCTTC,CASSLRDNEQFF
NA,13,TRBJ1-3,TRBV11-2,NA,TGTGCCAGCAGCTCAGGGGTCGGAAACACCATATATTTT,CASSSGVGNTIYF
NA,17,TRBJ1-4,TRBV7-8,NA,TGTGCCAGCAGCTCCCCCAAGACAGATGCAACTAATGAAAAACTGTTTTTT,CASSSPKTDATNEKLFF
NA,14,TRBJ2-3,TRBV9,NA,TGTGCCAGCAGCCCACTGGTAGTCACAGATACGCAGTATTTT,CASSPLVVTDTQYF
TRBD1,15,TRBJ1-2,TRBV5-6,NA,TGTGCCAGCAGCCGAAAGGGGGCTTCTAACTATGGCTACACCTTC,CASSRKGASNYGYTF
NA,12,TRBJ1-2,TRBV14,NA,TGTGCCAGCAGCCTGGGAGACTATGGCTACACCTTC,CASSLGDYGYTF
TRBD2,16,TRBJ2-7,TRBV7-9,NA,TGTGCCAGCAGCTTAAATAGCGGGGGTACGTTCTACGAGCAGTACTTC,CASSLNSGGTFYEQYF
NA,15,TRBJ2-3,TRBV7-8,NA,TGTGCCAGCAGCTTAGGACAGCCTAGCACAGATACGCAGTATTTT,CASSLGQPSTDTQYF
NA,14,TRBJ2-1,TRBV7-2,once,TGTGCCAGCAGCTTTAGGGGTTCTGGCAATGAGCAGTTCTTC,CASSFRGSGNEQFF
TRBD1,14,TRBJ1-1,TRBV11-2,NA,TGTGCCAGCAGTCAACAGGGGTATGGCACTGAAGCTTTCTTT,CASSQQGYGTEAFF
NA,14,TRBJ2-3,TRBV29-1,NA,TGCAGCGTTGAAGATGGGGCCACTGGGGATACGCAGTATTTT,CSVEDGATGDTQYF
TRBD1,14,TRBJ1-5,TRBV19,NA,TGTGCCAGTAGGGGACAGGGGAACAATCAGCCCCAGCATTTT,CASRGQGNNQPQHF
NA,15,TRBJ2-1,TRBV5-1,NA,TGCGCCAGCAGCTTGGCAGCTAGCTCCTACAATGAGCAGTTCTTC,CASSLAASSYNEQFF
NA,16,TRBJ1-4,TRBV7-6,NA,TGTGCCAGCAGCTTAGGTAGTTCCGGGATTAATGAAAAACTGTTTTTT,CASSLGSSGINEKLFF
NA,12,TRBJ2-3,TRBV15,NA,TGTGCCACCAGCAGAGGTGGACTGGGGCAGTATTTT,CATSRGGLGQYF
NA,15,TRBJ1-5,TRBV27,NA,TGTGCCAGCAGTTTAAGGCAGGGTAGCAATCAGCCCCAGCATTTT,CASSLRQGSNQPQHF
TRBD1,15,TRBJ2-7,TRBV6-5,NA,TGTGCCAGCAGTTACTCGCTGACAGGGGGCGGCGAGCAGTACTTC,CASSYSLTGGGEQYF
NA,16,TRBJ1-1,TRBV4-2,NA,TGTGCCAGCAGCCAAGATTTTTGGGGAGTGGACACTGAAGCTTTCTTT,CASSQDFWGVDTEAFF
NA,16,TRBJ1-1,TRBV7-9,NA,TGTGCCAGCAGCTTTCTTACCGGGACACCGAACACTGAAGCTTTCTTT,CASSFLTGTPNTEAFF
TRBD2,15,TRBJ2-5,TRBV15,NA,TGTGCCACCAGCTTCGGGGGGAGGTTGAGGGAGACCCAGTACTTC,CATSFGGRLRETQYF
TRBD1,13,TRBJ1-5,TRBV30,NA,TGTGCCTGGTCGGGACAGGGCAATCAGCCCCAGCATTTT,CAWSGQGNQPQHF
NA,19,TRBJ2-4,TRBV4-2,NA,TGTGCCAGCAGCCAACCAACAGGCCAATCGATGTTAGCCAAAAACATTCAGTACTTC,CASSQPTGQSMLAKNIQYF
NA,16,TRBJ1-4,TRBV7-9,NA,TGTGCCAGCAGCTTTAAGGCCGGAGGGAAGGATGAAAAACTGTTTTTT,CASSFKAGGKDEKLFF
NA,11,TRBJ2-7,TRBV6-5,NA,TGTGCCAGCAGGGCAGTTTACGAGCAGTACTTC,CASRAVYEQYF
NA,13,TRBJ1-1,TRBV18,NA,TGTGCCAGCTCCTCCACCTCCCAGGTTGAAGCTTTCTTT,CASSSTSQVEAFF
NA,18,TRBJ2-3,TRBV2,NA,TGTGCCAGAAAGGCTCCGGGACTCCACAGGGGCTCGTTTGATACGCAGTATTTT,CARKAPGLHRGSFDTQYF
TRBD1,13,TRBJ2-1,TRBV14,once,TGTGCCAGCAGCCGGGACAGGGTAAATGAGCAGTTCTTC,CASSRDRVNEQFF